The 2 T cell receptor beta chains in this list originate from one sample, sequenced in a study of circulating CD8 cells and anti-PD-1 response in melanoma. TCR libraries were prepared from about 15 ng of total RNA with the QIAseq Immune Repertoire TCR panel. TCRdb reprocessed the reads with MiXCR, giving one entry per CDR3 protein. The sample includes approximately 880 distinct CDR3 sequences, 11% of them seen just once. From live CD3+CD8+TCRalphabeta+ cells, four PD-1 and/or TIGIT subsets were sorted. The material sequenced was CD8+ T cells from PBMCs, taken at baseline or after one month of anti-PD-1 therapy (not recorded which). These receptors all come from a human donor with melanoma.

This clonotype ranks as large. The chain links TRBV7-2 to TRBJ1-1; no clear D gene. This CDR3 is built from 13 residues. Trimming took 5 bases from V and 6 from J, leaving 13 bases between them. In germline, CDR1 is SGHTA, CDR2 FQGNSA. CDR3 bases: TGTGCCAGCAGCCCCGGGCCGGGGTCTGAAGCTTTCTTT. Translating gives CASSPGPGSEAFF.

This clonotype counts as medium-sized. CDR3 DNA sequence: TGCAGTGCTAGAGATTGGGAGACGGGCTCCACCGGATCACCCCTCCACTTT. It encodes CSARDWETGSTGSPLHF. The chain links TRBV20-1 to TRBJ1-6; the D is unclear. Per the germline V gene, CDR1 is DFQATT and CDR2 is SNEGSKA (reference sequence). The CDR3 is 17 amino acids. V was cut by 0 bases and J by 10 bases, with 22 bases left in between.